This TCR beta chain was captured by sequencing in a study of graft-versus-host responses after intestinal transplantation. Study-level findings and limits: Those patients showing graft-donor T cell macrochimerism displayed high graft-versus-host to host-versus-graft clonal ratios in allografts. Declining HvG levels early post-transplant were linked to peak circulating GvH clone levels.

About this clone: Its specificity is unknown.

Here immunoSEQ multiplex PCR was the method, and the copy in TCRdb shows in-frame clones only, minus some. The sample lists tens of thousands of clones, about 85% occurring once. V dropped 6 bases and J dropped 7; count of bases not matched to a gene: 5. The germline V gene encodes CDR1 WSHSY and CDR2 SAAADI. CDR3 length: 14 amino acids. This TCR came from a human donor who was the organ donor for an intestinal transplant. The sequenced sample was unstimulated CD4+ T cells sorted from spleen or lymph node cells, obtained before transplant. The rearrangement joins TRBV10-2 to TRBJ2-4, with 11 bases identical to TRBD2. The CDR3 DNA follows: TGCGCCAGCAGACTAGCGGGAGAAAACAACATTCAGTACTTC. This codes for CASRLAGENNIQYF.